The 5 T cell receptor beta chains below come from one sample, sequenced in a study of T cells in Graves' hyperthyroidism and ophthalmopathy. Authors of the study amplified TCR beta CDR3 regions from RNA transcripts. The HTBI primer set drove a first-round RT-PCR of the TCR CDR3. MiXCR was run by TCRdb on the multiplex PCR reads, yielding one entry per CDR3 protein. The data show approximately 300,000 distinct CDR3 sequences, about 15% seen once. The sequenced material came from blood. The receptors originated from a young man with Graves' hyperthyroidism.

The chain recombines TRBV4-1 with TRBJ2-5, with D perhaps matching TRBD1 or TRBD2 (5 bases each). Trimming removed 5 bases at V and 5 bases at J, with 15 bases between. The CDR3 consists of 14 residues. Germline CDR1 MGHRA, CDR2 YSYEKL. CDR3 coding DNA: TGCGCCAGCAGCGCCCGACGACGGGGCGAGACCCAGTACTTC. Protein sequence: CASSARRRGETQYF.

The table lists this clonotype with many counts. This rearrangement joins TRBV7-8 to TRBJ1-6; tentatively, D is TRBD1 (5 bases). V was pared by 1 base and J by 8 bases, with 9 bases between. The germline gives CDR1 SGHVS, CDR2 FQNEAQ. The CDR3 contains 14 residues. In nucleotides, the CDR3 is TGTGCCAGCAGCTTAGGGGACGGGGATTCACCCCTCCACTTT. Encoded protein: CASSLGDGDSPLHF.

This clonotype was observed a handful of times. The CDR3 is CASSWGTGAREKLFF. The CDR3 bases are TGTGCCAGCAGCTGGGGGACAGGAGCCAGGGAAAAACTGTTTTTT. The genes are TRBV5-6 and TRBJ1-4; 8 bases align to TRBD1. The CDR3 spans 15 residues. Germline V gene lookup returns CDR1 SGHDT and CDR2 YYEEEE. Losses at the gene ends were 3 bases for V and 8 bases for J; bases not matched to a gene: 9.

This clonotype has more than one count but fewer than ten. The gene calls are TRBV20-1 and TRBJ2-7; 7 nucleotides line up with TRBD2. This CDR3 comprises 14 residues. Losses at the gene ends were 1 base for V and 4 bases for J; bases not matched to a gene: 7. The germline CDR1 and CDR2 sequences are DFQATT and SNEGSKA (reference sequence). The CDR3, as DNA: TGCAGTGCTAGAGTTCCGGGACTAAGATACGAGCAGTACTTC. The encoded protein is CSARVPGLRYEQYF.

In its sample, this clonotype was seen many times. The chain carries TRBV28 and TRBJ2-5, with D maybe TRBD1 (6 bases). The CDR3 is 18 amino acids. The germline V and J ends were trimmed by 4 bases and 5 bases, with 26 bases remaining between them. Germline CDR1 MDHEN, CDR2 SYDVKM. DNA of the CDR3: TGTGCCAGCAGTTCCTTCCAAGTACTCAGGGGCGAGGAGGAGACCCAGTACTTC. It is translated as CASSSFQVLRGEEETQYF.